What follows is one T cell receptor beta chain and its context. In the original processing: Reference gene primer amplification gave estimated nucleated cell counts. Some clones are missing from TCRdb's copy, which holds only in-frame ones; the method was immunoSEQ multiplex PCR. That table gives V, J and clone size, and the DNA gave D and trimming. The sample has more than 15,000 clones; more than 75% are singletons. The data were taken from a study of blood T cell repertoires in COVID-19. Study-wide context: The United States, Italy and Spain supplied acute and convalescent COVID-19 samples. Nucleic acid was either cDNA or gDNA, and it came from T cells, B-cell-depleted T cells, or PBMCs.

Germline V lookup: CDR1 MNHEY, CDR2 SVGAGI. The CDR3 is 14 amino acids. V lost 4 bases and J lost 4, with 10 bases in between. The receptor's source is a human donor with active COVID-19. The donor label of this sample is uncertain. Sequences were obtained from peripheral blood. This chain uses TRBV6-5 with TRBJ2-2; a possible D gene is TRBD2 (5 bases). The CDR3 spells CASSSRGITGELFF. The CDR3 DNA reads TGTGCCAGCAGTTCGCGAGGGATCACCGGGGAGCTGTTTTTT.